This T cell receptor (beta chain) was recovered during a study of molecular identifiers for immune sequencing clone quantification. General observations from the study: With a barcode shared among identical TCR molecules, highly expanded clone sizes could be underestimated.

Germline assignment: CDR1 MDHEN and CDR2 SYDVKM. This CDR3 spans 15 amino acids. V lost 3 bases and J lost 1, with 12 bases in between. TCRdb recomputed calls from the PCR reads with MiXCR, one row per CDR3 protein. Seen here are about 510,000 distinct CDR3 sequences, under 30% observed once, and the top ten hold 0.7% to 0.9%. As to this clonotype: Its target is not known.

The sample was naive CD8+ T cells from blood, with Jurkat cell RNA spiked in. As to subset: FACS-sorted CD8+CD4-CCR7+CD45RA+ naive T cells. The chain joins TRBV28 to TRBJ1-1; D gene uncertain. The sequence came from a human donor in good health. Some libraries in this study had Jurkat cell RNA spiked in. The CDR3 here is CASSLTHSSNTEAFF. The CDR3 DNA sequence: TGTGCCAGCAGTTTGACCCATTCCTCGAACACTGAAGCTTTCTTT.